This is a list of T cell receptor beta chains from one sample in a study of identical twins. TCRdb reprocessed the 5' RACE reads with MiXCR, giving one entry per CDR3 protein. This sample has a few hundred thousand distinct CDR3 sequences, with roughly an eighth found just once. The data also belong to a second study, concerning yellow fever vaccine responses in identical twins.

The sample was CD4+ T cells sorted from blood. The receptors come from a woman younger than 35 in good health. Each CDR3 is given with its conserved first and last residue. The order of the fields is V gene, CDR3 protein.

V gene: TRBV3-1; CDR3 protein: CASSQVGVNEQFF
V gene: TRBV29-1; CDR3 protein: CSVEDSTGPHGYTF
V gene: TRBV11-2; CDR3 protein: CASSVLTPRQGGEQFF
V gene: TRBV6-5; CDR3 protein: CASSYSKSGGPRETQYF
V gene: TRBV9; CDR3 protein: CASSVAELATQYF
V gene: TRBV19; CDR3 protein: CASSSGTGAFEQYF
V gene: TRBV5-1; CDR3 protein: CASSLRAGTFNTEAFF
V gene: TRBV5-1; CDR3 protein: CASSRDTRGETQYF
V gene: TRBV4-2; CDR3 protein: CASSQGPSGRISTDTQYF
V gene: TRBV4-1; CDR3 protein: CASSPPGEAFF
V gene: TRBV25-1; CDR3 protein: CASSEFYEQYF
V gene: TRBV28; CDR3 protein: CATGVLYEQYF
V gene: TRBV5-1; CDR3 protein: CASSFDSLGGNEQFF
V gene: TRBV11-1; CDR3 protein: CASSFGRGHTGELFF
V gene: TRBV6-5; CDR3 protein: CASSYSPARGFTGELFF
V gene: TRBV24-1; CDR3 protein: CATSVRGLSQPQHF